This T cell receptor (beta chain) appears in the sequencing data of a study of T cells in Graves' hyperthyroidism and ophthalmopathy. Comment on this clonotype: Its matching antigen is unknown.

Findings of the study overall: Most thyroid clonotypes expanded above 0.001 appeared in blood too. A model of 13 V-J pairs discriminated ophthalmopathy from stable hyperthyroidism.

Lactation, pregnancy, other autoimmune disease or uncontrolled infection led to exclusion of patients. Template material for amplifying TCR beta CDR3 regions consisted of RNA transcripts. HTBI primers drove first-round RT-PCR of the TCR CDR3. TCRdb re-called the multiplex PCR reads with MiXCR, one entry per CDR3 protein. Of some 510,000 distinct CDR3 sequences detected, less than 25% appear once; the ten largest clones hold approximately 26%. The clonotype originates from a young man with Graves' hyperthyroidism. The sample consisted of blood.

The CDR3 here is CASSYPPGGDEQYF. CDR3 coding DNA: TGTGCCAGCAGTTATCCTCCCGGGGGGGACGAGCAGTACTTC. The V gene is TRBV6-2 or TRBV6-3, the J gene TRBJ2-7; TRBD2 matches at 8 bases. Trimming cost V 3 bases and J 5 bases; bases outside gene matches: 6. CDR1 MNHEY and CDR2 SVGEGT come from the germline V gene. CDR3 length: 14 residues.